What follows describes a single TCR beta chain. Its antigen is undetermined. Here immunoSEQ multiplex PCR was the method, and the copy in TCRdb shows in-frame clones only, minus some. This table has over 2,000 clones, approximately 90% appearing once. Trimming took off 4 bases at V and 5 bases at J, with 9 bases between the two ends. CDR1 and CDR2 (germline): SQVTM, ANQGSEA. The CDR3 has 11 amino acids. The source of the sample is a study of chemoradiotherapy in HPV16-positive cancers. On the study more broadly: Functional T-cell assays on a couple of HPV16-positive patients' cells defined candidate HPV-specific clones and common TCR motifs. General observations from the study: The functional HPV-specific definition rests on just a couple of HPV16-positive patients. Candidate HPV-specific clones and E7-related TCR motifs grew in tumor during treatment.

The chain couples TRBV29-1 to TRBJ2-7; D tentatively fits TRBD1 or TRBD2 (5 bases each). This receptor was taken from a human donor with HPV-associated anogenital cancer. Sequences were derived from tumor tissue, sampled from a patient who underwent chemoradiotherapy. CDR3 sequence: CSVGGSNEQYF. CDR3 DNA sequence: TGCAGCGTTGGGGGGTCAAACGAGCAGTACTTC.